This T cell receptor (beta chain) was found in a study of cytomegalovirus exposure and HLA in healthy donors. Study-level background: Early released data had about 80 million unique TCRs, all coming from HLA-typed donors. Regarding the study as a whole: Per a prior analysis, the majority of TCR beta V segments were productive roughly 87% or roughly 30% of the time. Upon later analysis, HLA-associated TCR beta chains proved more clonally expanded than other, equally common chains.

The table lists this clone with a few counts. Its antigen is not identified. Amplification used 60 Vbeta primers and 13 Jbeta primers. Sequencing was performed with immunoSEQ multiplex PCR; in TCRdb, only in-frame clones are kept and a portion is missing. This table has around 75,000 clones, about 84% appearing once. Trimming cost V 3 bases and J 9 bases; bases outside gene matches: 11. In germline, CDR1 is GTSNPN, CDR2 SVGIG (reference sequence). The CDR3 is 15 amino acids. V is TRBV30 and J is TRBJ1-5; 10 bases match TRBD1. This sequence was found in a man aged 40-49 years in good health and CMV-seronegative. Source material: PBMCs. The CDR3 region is CAWSAGTGDGWPQHF. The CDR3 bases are TGTGCCTGGAGCGCTGGGACAGGGGACGGGTGGCCCCAGCATTTT.